One and the same sample provided the 27 T cell receptor beta chains below, sequenced in a study of T cells in women clearing cervical HPV infection. Clones were read by immunoSEQ multiplex PCR, and TCRdb kept only the in-frame ones, dropping some. This repertoire includes tens of thousands of clones. Input material: blood buffy coat. These receptors were taken from a woman between 18 and 70 years old with a cervical HPV16 infection that either progressed to CIN3+ or cleared (not recorded which).

Remarks on this clone: Read data end 3 residues before the CDR3 end; the end is taken from the germline J gene. This chain uses TRBV5-6 with TRBJ2-4; D is uncertain. The length of the CDR3 is 13 residues. Trimming cost V 3 bases and J 7 bases, with 11 bases left between them. The germline V gene has CDR1 SGHDT and CDR2 YYEEEE. The sequenced part of the CDR3 DNA is TGTGCCAGCAGCTCGAACAGTCCCAACATT. It encodes CASSSNSPNI. In full, the CDR3 is CASSSNSPNIQYF. Supplemented by reference TRBV5-6 and TRBJ2-4, the full variable domain reads DAGVTQSPTHLIKTRGQQVTLRCSPKSGHDTVSWYQQALGQGPQFIFQYYEEEERQRGNFPDRFSGHQFPNYSSELNVNALLLGDSALYLCASSSNSPNIQYFGAGTRLSVL.

On this clone itself: Read sequence stops 3 residues before the CDR3 end, and the germline J gene provides the missing end. V and J are TRBV20-1 and TRBJ2-7, with 9 bases that match TRBD2. CDR1 DFQATT and CDR2 SNEGSKA come from the germline V gene (reference sequence). There are 15 residues in the CDR3. With 3 bases clipped from V and 0 bases from J, the junction kept 6 bases outside the gene matches. CDR3 sequence: CSARRLAGSSYEQYF. The part of the CDR3 DNA that was read is TGCAGTGCTAGGCGTCTAGCGGGGTCCTCCTACGAG.

Points on this clone: The CDR3 end is not reached by the read, which stops 3 residues before it; the germline J gene fills it in. The V call is TRBV5-5, the J call TRBJ1-2, with TRBD1 identical over 8 bases. Germline loops: CDR1 SGHKS, CDR2 YYEKEE (reference sequence). V lost 3 bases, J lost 7 bases, and 2 bases stayed unmatched. CDR3 length equals 12 residues. The CDR3 DNA, read in part, is TGTGCCAGCAGCTCTGACAGGGGTGGC. Translated: CASSSDRGG. The whole CDR3 sequence is CASSSDRGGYTF.

In regard to this clone: The read terminates 3 residues ahead of where the CDR3 ends, so the germline J gene completes it. The rearrangement joins TRBV7-2 to TRBJ1-5; TRBD1 might be the D (6 bases). Trimming stripped 5 bases from V and 0 bases from J, with 11 bases between. There are 15 residues in the CDR3. Germline CDR1 reads SGHTA; CDR2 reads FQGNSA. This CDR3 reads CASSLDRDSNQPQHF. The CDR3 bases that were read are TGTGCCAGCAGCCTGGACAGAGATAGCAATCAGCCC.

Points on this clone: Sequencing ends 3 residues short of the CDR3 end; the germline J gene provides the rest. The chain employs TRBV19 and TRBJ1-1; 9 positions agree with TRBD1. Germline V gene data show CDR1 as LNHDA and CDR2 as SQIVND (reference sequence). The CDR3 is made up of 15 amino acids. The J segment lost 4 bases and the V segment lost 7 bases, leaving 10 bases of the junction unmatched. The sequenced part of the CDR3 DNA is TGTGCCAGTAAGGGACAGGGTATCATGTCCACTGAA. Translating gives CASKGQGIMSTE. The entire CDR3 is CASKGQGIMSTEAFF.

On this clone: One end of the junction does not line up with germline, which may come from a read error. The read halts 3 residues ahead of the CDR3 end, with the missing end drawn from the germline J gene. Other nucleotide sequences from this sample produce the same CDR3. The V gene is TRBV19, the J gene TRBJ1-3; 7 bases fit TRBD1. This CDR3 is 15 amino acids long. Germline CDR1 reads LNHDA; CDR2 reads SQIVND (reference sequence). The sequenced part of the CDR3 DNA is TGTGCCAGTAGTAGAGACAGGGTGGGTGGAAACACT. Translating gives CASSRDRVGGNT. The CDR3 as a whole reads CASSRDRVGGNTIYF.

The sequenced part of the CDR3 DNA is TGCGCCAGCAGCTTGGGGACAGGCGATTATGGC. Protein sequence: CASSLGTGDYG. The entire CDR3 sequence reads CASSLGTGDYGYTF. The chain uses TRBV5-1 and TRBJ1-2; 7 nucleotides agree with TRBD1. The read terminates 3 residues before the CDR3 end, so the remaining end is supplied by the germline J gene. Germline CDR1 is SGHRS and CDR2 is YFSETQ. V trimming: 0 bases; J trimming: 5 bases; junction bases outside the gene matches: 4. The CDR3 runs 14 residues.

About this clone itself: The observed sequence ends 3 residues before the CDR3 terminus, with the missing tail filled in from the germline J gene. The gene calls are TRBV6-2 or TRBV6-3 and TRBJ2-5; TRBD1 aligns across 7 bases. The trim removed 8 bases at V and 2 bases at J, leaving 5 bases unmatched. From germline, CDR1 is MNHEY and CDR2 SVGEGT. The CDR3 contains 13 residues. The sequenced part of the CDR3 DNA is TGTGCCAGCGCCGGGACAGCTCAAGAGACC. Translated: CASAGTAQET. The whole CDR3 reads CASAGTAQETQYF.

For this clone: The CDR3 end falls 3 residues outside the read, so it is completed with the germline J gene. The chain couples TRBV6-2 or TRBV6-3 to TRBJ2-1; 9 bases match TRBD2. Trimming cost V 11 bases and J 5 bases; bases outside gene matches: 13. The CDR3 extends over 15 amino acids. CDR1 MNHEY and CDR2 SVGEGT come from the germline V gene. The sequenced part of the CDR3 DNA is TGTGCCTCCGGAAGAAGCGGGAGGCCGCACAATGAG. Protein product: CASGRSGRPHNE. The entire CDR3 protein is CASGRSGRPHNEQFF.

On this clone itself: The read gets to within 3 residues of the CDR3 end, and the germline J gene fills in the rest. The chain joins TRBV29-1 to TRBJ1-4, with 10 nucleotides matching TRBD1. This CDR3 contains 13 residues. The V segment lost 7 bases and the J segment 8 bases; nucleotides outside the gene matches: 7. Germline lookup yields CDR1 SQVTM and CDR2 ANQGSEA. CDR3 in amino acids: CSAVPGQGEKLFF. CDR3 DNA, as far as it was read: TGCAGCGCTGTACCGGGACAGGGGGAAAAA. The full variable domain, rest sourced from reference TRBV29-1 and TRBJ1-4, is SAVISQKPSRDICQRGTSLTIQCQVDSQVTMMFWYRQQPGQSLTLIATANQGSEATYESGFVIDKFPISRPNLTFSTLTVSNMSPEDSSIYLCSAVPGQGEKLFFGSGTQLSVL.

With regard to this clone: Sequencing ends 3 residues short of the CDR3 end; the germline J gene provides the rest. The genes are TRBV30 and TRBJ1-1, with TRBD1 identical over 9 bases. Germline CDR1 and CDR2: GTSNPN and SVGIG (reference sequence). With 8 bases clipped from V and 3 bases from J, the junction kept 10 bases outside the gene matches. The CDR3 totals 14 residues. The CDR3 region is CATCLGQGYTEAFF. The CDR3 bases that were read are TGTGCCACCTGCCTAGGACAGGGGTACACTGAA. Full variable domain (missing parts from reference TRBV30 and TRBJ1-1): SQTIHQWPATLVQPVGSPLSLECTVEGTSNPNLYWYRQAAGRGLQLLFYSVGIGQISSEVPQNLSASRPQDRQFILSSKKLLLSDSGFYLCATCLGQGYTEAFFGQGTRLTVV.

Comment on this clone: The read ends 3 residues early relative to the CDR3; the germline J gene fills the gap. This chain links TRBV5-1 with TRBJ1-1, with 8 positions matching TRBD1. V was clipped by 4 bases and J by 0 bases; unmatched bases: 5. CDR3 size: 15 residues. Germline lookup yields CDR1 SGHRS and CDR2 YFSETQ. The CDR3 loop reads CASSLQGGMNTEAFF. The CDR3 bases that were read are TGCGCCAGCAGCCTACAGGGGGGGATGAACACTGAA.

As concerns this clone: The CDR3 extends 3 residues past the end of the read, so its final part is completed from the germline J gene. The J gene is TRBJ2-7, the V gene TRBV30; 7 nucleotides match TRBD1. Looked up from germline, CDR1 is GTSNPN and CDR2 is SVGIG (reference sequence). The CDR3 has 14 amino acids. Trimming took 4 bases from V and 4 from J; bases not matched to a gene: 10. The part of the CDR3 DNA that was read is TGTGCCTGGACATTTGGGACAGAGGTGTACGAG. Translating it yields CAWTFGTEVYE. The CDR3 as a whole reads CAWTFGTEVYEQYF.

A word on this clone: The read ends 3 residues before the CDR3 terminus; that terminus is restored from the germline J gene. V and J are TRBV7-3 and TRBJ1-1; D not resolved. V was cut by 5 bases and J by 1 base, with 8 bases left in between. The CDR3 extends over 13 amino acids. Germline V lookup: CDR1 SGHTA, CDR2 FQGTGA. The chain's CDR3 is CASSLAGNTEAFF. The covered CDR3 bases are TGTGCCAGCAGCCTAGCGGGGAACACTGAA.

The sequenced CDR3 bases are TGTGCCAGCAGCTTTGAGGGGAGGGCAAACTATGGC. Encoded protein: CASSFEGRANYG. The whole CDR3 reads CASSFEGRANYGYTF. V gene TRBV5-4 combines with J gene TRBJ1-2; tentative D call: TRBD1 (5 bases). From the germline J gene comes the end of the CDR3, since the read stops 3 residues before it. The V gene lost 2 bases and the J gene lost 2 bases, with 13 bases spanning the gap. This CDR3 region has 15 residues. The germline CDR1 and CDR2 sequences are SGHNT and YYREEE (reference sequence). Full variable domain (missing parts from reference TRBV5-4 and TRBJ1-2): ETGVTQSPTHLIKTRGQQVTLRCSSQSGHNTVSWYQQALGQGPQFIFQYYREEENGRGNFPPRFSGLQFPNYSSELNVNALELDDSALYLCASSFEGRANYGYTFGSGTRLTVV.

To note about this clone: The sequence runs out 3 residues before the end of the CDR3; the remainder is reconstructed from the germline J gene. V and J are TRBV7-2 and TRBJ2-5, with TRBD2 matching over 10 bases. The CDR3 totals 15 residues. With V trimmed by 5 bases and J by 5 bases, 8 bases remained unmatched. The germline CDR1 and CDR2 sequences are SGHTA and FQGNSA. The part of the CDR3 DNA that was read is TGTGCCAGCAGCCGCGTCGGACTAGCGGTGGAGACC. This codes for CASSRVGLAVET. The whole CDR3 reads CASSRVGLAVETQYF.

CDR3 DNA, as far as it was read: TGTGCCAGCAGCCTAATCTACGAC. Amino acid sequence: CASSLIYD. The complete CDR3 protein is CASSLIYDYTF. The chain combines TRBV2 with TRBJ1-2; D is unclear. With the read ending 3 residues before the CDR3 end, the germline J gene is used to fill in that end. Germline CDR1 is SNHLY and CDR2 is FYNNEI. The CDR3 spans 11 residues.

Incomplete CDR3 DNA: TGCAGTGCTACCAGGGACATTTACAATGAG. The encoded protein is CSATRDIYNE. The whole CDR3 is CSATRDIYNEQFF. The chain recombines TRBV20-1 with TRBJ2-1, with D possibly TRBD1 on 6 matching bases. The sequence runs out 3 residues before the end of the CDR3; the remainder is reconstructed from the germline J gene. The CDR3 loop spans 13 amino acids. The germline V and J ends were trimmed by 4 bases and 4 bases, with 11 bases remaining between them. Germline V lookup: CDR1 DFQATT, CDR2 SNEGSKA (reference sequence).

A note on this clone: The read terminates 3 residues before the CDR3 end, so the remaining end is supplied by the germline J gene. The chain recombines TRBV4-2 with TRBJ1-2, with a possible D match to TRBD1 (6 bases). CDR1 LGHNA and CDR2 YNFKEQ come from the germline V gene. V lost 3 bases and J lost 4, with 21 bases in between. This CDR3 has 17 amino acids. The CDR3 bases that were read are TGTGCCAGCAGCCACTTTCTCGGAGGGGGAAGGACCTATGGC. Protein sequence: CASSHFLGGGRTYG. The entire CDR3 protein is CASSHFLGGGRTYGYTF.

The DNA read from the CDR3 is TGTGCCAGCGACCCTAGCGGAACCGGGGAG. Amino acids: CASDPSGTGE. The CDR3, in full, reads CASDPSGTGELFF. V and J are TRBV2 and TRBJ2-2, with 7 bases lining up with TRBD2. The CDR3 goes on 3 residues after the read ends, and that part is filled in from the germline J gene. This CDR3 has 13 residues. Trimming removed 8 bases from V and 5 bases from J; junction bases left unmatched: 5. Germline CDR1 reads SNHLY; CDR2 reads FYNNEI.

A note on this clone: The DNA ends 3 residues before the CDR3 does, and the rest of the CDR3 is filled in from the germline J gene. The chain recombines TRBV20-1 with TRBJ2-1; 12 bases align to TRBD2. CDR3 length: 16 residues. Trimming removed 1 base from V and 3 bases from J; junction bases left unmatched: 4. CDR1 is DFQATT and CDR2 is SNEGSKA in the germline V gene (reference sequence). CDR3 sequence reads: CSARASSGGVYNEQFF. CDR3 bases read: TGCAGTGCTAGAGCATCTAGCGGGGGGGTCTACAATGAG.

Comments on this clone: Read sequence stops 3 residues before the CDR3 end, and the germline J gene provides the missing end. The chain joins TRBV20-1 to TRBJ2-7, with 10 bases identical to TRBD1. J lost 5 bases, V lost 6 bases, and 10 bases had no gene match. The germline gives CDR1 DFQATT, CDR2 SNEGSKA (reference sequence). This CDR3 has 14 residues. The CDR3 DNA, read in part, is TGCAGTGCAGCCCTGACAGGGGGCGGGAACGAG. Translating gives CSAALTGGGNE. The entire CDR3 protein reads CSAALTGGGNEQYF.

A word on this clone: The read ends 3 residues before the CDR3 terminus; that terminus is restored from the germline J gene. The same CDR3 also results from other DNA sequences found in this sample. J is TRBJ1-3 and V is TRBV30; D ambiguous. V gave up 2 bases and J gave up 4 bases, with 9 bases separating them. CDR3 length equals 13 residues. CDR1 is GTSNPN and CDR2 is SVGIG in the germline V gene (reference sequence). The sequenced CDR3 bases are TGTGCCTGGAGTCAGGTGGCGGGAAACACC. Amino acids: CAWSQVAGNT. The full CDR3 sequence reads CAWSQVAGNTIYF.

Turning to this clone: The missing CDR3 end, 3 residues past where the read stops, is filled in from the germline J gene. The rearrangement uses TRBV20-1 and TRBJ2-7; 14 bases agree with TRBD2. Looked up from germline, CDR1 is DFQATT and CDR2 is SNEGSKA (reference sequence). Losses at the gene ends were 4 bases for V and 0 bases for J; bases not matched to a gene: 5. The CDR3 runs 16 residues. The sequenced CDR3 bases are TGCAGTGCTAAGCGACTAGCGGGAGGGAGCTCCTACGAG. This translates into CSAKRLAGGSSYE. The entire CDR3 protein reads CSAKRLAGGSSYEQYF.

With respect to this clone: The read ends 3 residues shy of where the CDR3 ends; the end is completed using the germline J gene. The chain couples TRBV7-9 to TRBJ2-4; a weak D match, TRBD1 (5 bases). This CDR3 spans 14 amino acids. Looked up from germline, CDR1 is SEHNR and CDR2 is FQNEAQ (reference sequence). CDR3 residues: CASSLALEGAGQYF. CDR3 DNA (partial): TGTGCCAGCAGCTTAGCGCTAGAAGGGGCTGGT.

In regard to this clone: The read ends 3 residues before the CDR3 terminus; that terminus is restored from the germline J gene. The chain combines TRBV20-1 with TRBJ2-7; D might be TRBD1 or TRBD2, each matching 5 bases. The CDR3 sequence is 13 residues long. The V end was cut by 7 bases, the J end by 4 bases, with 17 bases between. Germline-derived CDR1 and CDR2 are DFQATT and SNEGSKA (reference sequence). The CDR3 is CSVRRQGVYEQYF. The part of the CDR3 DNA that was read is TGCAGTGTGCGGCGTCAGGGAGTATACGAG.

A remark on this clone: The sequenced fragment ends 3 residues before the CDR3 boundary, so the rest is inferred from the germline J gene. The gene calls are TRBV5-4 and TRBJ2-1, with 7 positions matching TRBD1. V trimming: 1 base; J trimming: 0 bases; junction bases outside the gene matches: 4. The CDR3 totals 16 residues. Germline CDR1 is SGHNT and CDR2 is YYREEE (reference sequence). The CDR3 loop reads CASSLSAGGSYNEQFF. The part of the CDR3 DNA that was read is TGTGCCAGCAGCTTGTCGGCAGGGGGCTCCTACAATGAG.